The sequence of this T cell receptor beta chain was determined in a study of T cells in Graves' hyperthyroidism and ophthalmopathy. General observations from the study: Using 13 V-J features, a model discriminated ophthalmopathy from stable hyperthyroidism.

CDR1 and CDR2 (germline): LNHDA, SQIVND (reference sequence). V dropped 9 bases and J dropped 3 bases, with 14 bases sitting between them. CDR3 size: 13 residues. In regard to this clonotype: What it binds is not known.

TCR beta CDR3 region amplification was performed from RNA transcripts. Researchers ran a first-round RT-PCR on the TCR CDR3 using the HTBI primer set. Using its own MiXCR run on the multiplex PCR reads, TCRdb lists one record per CDR3 protein. The table records hundreds of thousands of distinct CDR3 sequences, less than 45% of them present only once. Sequenced input: peripheral blood or thyroid tissue (not recorded which). This rearrangement joins TRBV19 to TRBJ2-5; D is perhaps TRBD1 (6 bases). The sequence was obtained from an adult man with Graves' disease, either hyperthyroidism or ophthalmopathy (not recorded which). The CDR3 loop is CASRTGHEETQYF. The CDR3 DNA reads as TGTGCCAGCAGAACGGGACACGAAGAGACCCAGTACTTC.